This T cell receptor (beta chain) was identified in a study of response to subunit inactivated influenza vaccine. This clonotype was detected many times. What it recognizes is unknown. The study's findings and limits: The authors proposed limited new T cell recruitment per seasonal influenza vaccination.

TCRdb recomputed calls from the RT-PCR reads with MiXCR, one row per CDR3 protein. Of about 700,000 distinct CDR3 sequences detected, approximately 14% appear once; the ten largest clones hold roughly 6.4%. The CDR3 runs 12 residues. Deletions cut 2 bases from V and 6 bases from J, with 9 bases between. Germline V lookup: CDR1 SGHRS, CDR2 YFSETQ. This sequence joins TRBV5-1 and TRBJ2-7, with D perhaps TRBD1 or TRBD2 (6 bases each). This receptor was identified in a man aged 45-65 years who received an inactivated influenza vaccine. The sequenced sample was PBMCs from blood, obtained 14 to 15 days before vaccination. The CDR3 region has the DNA TGCGCCAGCAGCTTACAGGGAGGCGAGCAGTACTTC. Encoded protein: CASSLQGGEQYF.